The next 22 T cell receptor beta chains were all read from a single sample in a study of cytomegalovirus exposure and HLA in healthy donors. Primers: 60 Vbeta forward and 13 Jbeta reverse. Sequencing was performed with immunoSEQ multiplex PCR; in TCRdb, only in-frame clones are kept and a portion is missing. This table holds approximately 160,000 clones, about three quarters found once. The source material was PBMCs. These receptors were taken from a woman between 50 and 59 years old in good health and CMV-seropositive.

The V gene is TRBV5-6, the J gene TRBJ2-7, with 10 bases fitting TRBD2. In germline, CDR1 is SGHDT, CDR2 YYEEEE. The length of the CDR3 is 17 residues. After removal of 4 bases from V and 2 bases from J, the junction contained 12 bases not matched to a gene. CDR3 loop: CASSALSQAGGPYEQYF. The CDR3 coding sequence is TGTGCCAGCAGCGCTCTTTCACAAGCGGGAGGGCCCTACGAGCAGTACTTC.

The chain's CDR3 is CASSPRDRGSYEQYF. Here the CDR3 DNA reads TGTGCCAGTAGTCCGAGGGACAGGGGCTCCTACGAGCAGTACTTC. The V gene is TRBV19, the J gene TRBJ2-7, with TRBD1 matching 10 bases. V dropped 5 bases and J dropped 0; count of bases not matched to a gene: 4. Germline-derived CDR1 and CDR2 are LNHDA and SQIVND (reference sequence). CDR3 size: 15 residues. Full variable domain (outside the CDR3, taken from reference TRBV19 and TRBJ2-7): DGGITQSPKYLFRKEGQNVTLSCEQNLNHDAMYWYRQDPGQGLRLIYYSQIVNDFQKGDIAEGYSVSREKKESFPLTVTSAQKNPTAFYLCASSPRDRGSYEQYFGPGTRLTVT.

The J gene is TRBJ2-1, the V gene TRBV30; TRBD2 matches at 9 bases. Germline V gene lookup returns CDR1 GTSNPN and CDR2 SVGIG (reference sequence). J gave up 8 bases and V 2 bases, and 7 bases lay outside the gene matches. The CDR3 contains 14 residues. The CDR3 DNA is TGTGCCTGGAGTCGGGCTAGCGGGGCCCATGAGCAGTTCTTC. This translates into CAWSRASGAHEQFF.

This clone was detected once. The chain carries TRBV7-9 and TRBJ2-7; tentatively, D is TRBD1 (6 bases). The V and J ends lost 2 bases and 1 base respectively, with 9 bases between them. This CDR3 has 14 amino acids. Germline CDR1 is SEHNR and CDR2 is FQNEAQ (reference sequence). CDR3 in DNA: TGTGCCAGCAGCTTACAAACAGGGTCCTACGAGCAGTACTTC. Protein: CASSLQTGSYEQYF. Supplemented by reference TRBV7-9 and TRBJ2-7, the full variable domain reads DTGVSQNPRHKITKRGQNVTFRCDPISEHNRLYWYRQTLGQGPEFLTYFQNEAQLEKSRLLSDRFSAERPKGSFSTLEIQRTEQGDSAMYLCASSLQTGSYEQYFGPGTRLTVT.

Note on this clone: One junction end disagrees with the germline gene, perhaps due to a read error. The J gene is TRBJ1-1, the V gene TRBV10-3, with 7 bases aligning to TRBD1. CDR1 and CDR2 from the germline V gene are ENHRY and SYGVKD. The CDR3 length is 14 residues. The CDR3 nucleotides read TGTGCCATTTCCAGGACAGGCCAGAACCCTGAAGCTTTCTTT. Its protein product is CAISRTGQNPEAFF.

The chain couples TRBV15 to TRBJ1-2; TRBD1 is a possible D gene (5 bases). The length of the CDR3 is 14 residues. In germline, CDR1 is LNHNV, CDR2 YYDKDF (reference sequence). The germline V and J ends were trimmed by 1 base and 4 bases, with 10 bases remaining between them. CDR3 in amino acids: CATSRAGAGYGYTF. As DNA, the CDR3 is TGTGCCACCAGCAGAGCTGGGGCCGGCTATGGCTACACCTTC.

The chain has TRBV20-1 and TRBJ2-7; D remains ambiguous. The germline V gene has CDR1 DFQATT and CDR2 SNEGSKA (reference sequence). There are 10 residues in the CDR3. V was clipped by 2 bases and J by 4 bases, with 3 bases between them. CDR3 sequence: CSARQYEQYF. In DNA form, the CDR3 reads TGCAGTGCTAGACAGTACGAGCAGTACTTC.

This clone was observed once. The CDR3 DNA follows: TGTGCCAGCAGCGTAGGACCCGGCGGAGAGACCCAGTACTTC. Its protein product is CASSVGPGGETQYF. This sequence joins TRBV9 and TRBJ2-5; D call uncertain. The CDR3 runs 14 residues. The germline V and J ends were trimmed by 0 bases and 4 bases, with 10 bases remaining between them. The germline gives CDR1 SGDLS, CDR2 YYNGEE.

The V call is TRBV13, the J call TRBJ2-5, with 12 bases aligning to TRBD1. Matching the DNA end better, TRBJ2-7 makes the J call doubtful. The germline CDR1 and CDR2 sequences are PRHDT and FYEKMQ (reference sequence). The CDR3 loop spans 15 amino acids. The CDR3 region is CASSFTGTGGDEQYF. The CDR3 nucleotides read TGTGCCAGCAGCTTCACCGGGACAGGGGGCGACGAGCAGTACTTC.

In this sample, this clone turned up a few times. This rearrangement joins TRBV5-4 to TRBJ1-1; D remains unclear. The V gene lost 9 bases and the J gene lost 4 bases, with 13 bases spanning the gap. From germline, CDR1 is SGHNT and CDR2 YYREEE (reference sequence). The CDR3 has 12 residues. CDR3 residues: CAIPRWSTEAFF. The CDR3 coding sequence is TGTGCCATCCCGAGGTGGAGCACTGAAGCTTTCTTT.

The chain joins TRBV10-3 to TRBJ2-2, with D perhaps TRBD2 (5 bases). V was pared by 8 bases and J by 4 bases, with 8 bases between. CDR1 is ENHRY, CDR2 SYGVKD, per germline. The CDR3 runs to 12 residues. The CDR3 sequence: CAIGSGTGELFF. As DNA, the CDR3 is TGTGCCATCGGGAGTGGCACCGGGGAGCTGTTTTTT.

This sequence joins TRBV4-3 and TRBJ1-1; tentatively, D is TRBD1 (5 bases). The CDR3 runs 15 residues. With 3 bases removed from V and 0 bases from J, the gap between germline ends came to 11 bases. Germline V gene lookup returns CDR1 LGHNA and CDR2 YSLEER. The CDR3 spells CASSQTATMNTEAFF. DNA for the CDR3: TGCGCCAGCAGCCAGACAGCAACGATGAACACTGAAGCTTTCTTT.

The chain couples TRBV4-3 to TRBJ2-7; TRBD1 matches 7 bases. After removal of 4 bases from V and 3 bases from J, the junction contained 6 bases not matched to a gene. The germline V gene encodes CDR1 LGHNA and CDR2 YSLEER. The CDR3 has 14 residues. The CDR3 DNA follows: TGCGCCAGCAGCCCCCTCAGGGGGATCTACGAGCAGTACTTC. Translating gives CASSPLRGIYEQYF.

The chain recombines TRBV18 with TRBJ2-7; 9 bases are a match to TRBD1. Trimming took 2 bases from V and 5 from J; bases not matched to a gene: 1. This CDR3 comprises 13 residues. Germline CDR1 and CDR2: KGHSH and LQKENI. The CDR3 loop reads CASSPRTGDEQYF. Here the CDR3 DNA reads TGTGCCAGCTCACCAAGGACAGGGGACGAGCAGTACTTC.

This clone was counted a single time. V is TRBV5-1 and J is TRBJ2-1; 8 nucleotides line up with TRBD1. This CDR3 is 14 amino acids long. Trimming took 1 base from V and 4 from J; bases not matched to a gene: 1. CDR1 and CDR2 from the germline V gene are SGHRS and YFSETQ. The CDR3 bases are TGCGCCAGCAGCTTGAGGGACAGGTACAATGAGCAGTTCTTC. Amino acids: CASSLRDRYNEQFF.

A single count supports this clone. The chain's CDR3 is CASSPQDRNYGYTF. In DNA, the CDR3 is TGTGCCAGCAGCCCTCAGGACAGGAACTATGGCTACACCTTC. V and J are TRBV9 and TRBJ1-2; 7 positions match TRBD1. Trimming took 4 bases from V and 2 from J; bases not matched to a gene: 5. The CDR3 has 14 amino acids. Germline loops: CDR1 SGDLS, CDR2 YYNGEE.

Concerning this clone itself: The same CDR3 arises from other DNA sequences in this sample as well. The genes are TRBV9 and TRBJ2-3; D might be TRBD2 (6 bases). The CDR3 covers 15 residues. CDR1 is SGDLS, CDR2 YYNGEE, per germline. Trimming removed 0 bases from V and 0 bases from J, with 8 bases in between. CDR3 sequence: CASSVVGLSTDTQYF. In DNA form, the CDR3 reads TGTGCCAGCAGCGTAGTCGGACTAAGCACAGATACGCAGTATTTT.

The chain recombines TRBV4-1 with TRBJ1-2; D is perhaps TRBD1 (5 bases). V was pared by 1 base and J by 5 bases, with 14 bases between. The CDR3 runs to 15 residues. Germline lookup yields CDR1 MGHRA and CDR2 YSYEKL. The CDR3 sequence: CASSQGGGVAYGYTF. In DNA form, the CDR3 reads TGCGCCAGCAGCCAAGGGGGAGGGGTAGCATATGGCTACACCTTC.

This clone was seen once. The rearrangement joins TRBV5-8 to TRBJ2-3, with TRBD1 matching 8 bases. V trimming: 0 bases; J trimming: 2 bases; junction bases outside the gene matches: 2. In germline, CDR1 is SGHTS, CDR2 YDEGEE. CDR3 length: 15 residues. CDR3 amino acids: CASSLGQGPTDTQYF. The CDR3 DNA sequence: TGTGCCAGCAGCTTGGGACAGGGGCCCACAGATACGCAGTATTTT.

V usage is TRBV7-3 and J usage is TRBJ1-2; 9 positions match TRBD1. In germline, CDR1 is SGHTA, CDR2 FQGTGA. CDR3 length: 14 amino acids. Trimming took 3 bases from V and 3 from J; bases not matched to a gene: 2. CDR3 amino acids: CASSFTGGDYGYTF. CDR3 nucleotide sequence: TGTGCCAGCAGCTTCACAGGGGGCGACTATGGCTACACCTTC.

The V gene is TRBV7-2, the J gene TRBJ1-5, with D possibly TRBD1 on 5 matching bases. V was shortened by 3 bases and J by 7 bases, with 10 bases between the two germline ends. Germline V CDR1 and CDR2: SGHTA, FQGNSA. CDR3 length: 13 amino acids. The CDR3 nucleotides read TGTGCCAGCAGCTTCGGTCAGGGACAGCCCCAGCATTTT. It yields the protein CASSFGQGQPQHF.

As DNA, the CDR3 is TGTGCCAGCAGTTTAAGGCGGGAGGACCTGTACGAGCAGTACTTC. Translating gives CASSLRREDLYEQYF. The rearrangement links TRBV28 to TRBJ2-7; 8 bases are shared with TRBD2. Germline loops: CDR1 MDHEN, CDR2 SYDVKM. Trimming took 2 bases from V and 4 from J; bases not matched to a gene: 7. There are 15 residues in the CDR3.